Each of the 20 T cell receptor beta chains below was sequenced from the same sample in a study of cytomegalovirus exposure and HLA in healthy donors. The PCR employed 60 Vbeta primers together with 13 Jbeta primers. Data came from immunoSEQ multiplex PCR; TCRdb stores just in-frame clones and leaves some out. The repertoire includes about 150,000 clones, around 83% of them detected once, and around 6% sits in the top ten. Sequences were obtained from PBMCs. The source of these receptors is a man over 45 in good health and CMV-seropositive.

J is TRBJ1-1 and V is TRBV7-2, with TRBD1 identical over 9 bases. The germline V gene encodes CDR1 SGHTA and CDR2 FQGNSA. The length of the CDR3 is 14 residues. The trim removed 4 bases at V and 1 base at J, leaving 1 base unmatched. CDR3 bases: TGTGCCAGCAGCTCGGGACAGGGGAACACTGAAGCTTTCTTT. Encoded protein: CASSSGQGNTEAFF.

The chain uses TRBV11-2 and TRBJ1-1; weak D call: TRBD1 (6 bases). CDR3 size: 16 residues. In germline, CDR1 is SGHAT, CDR2 FQNNGV. V lost 5 bases and J 0 bases, leaving 16 bases between the germline ends. CDR3 DNA: TGTGCCAGCAGCCCCGGACAGCGCTTGATGAACACTGAAGCTTTCTTT. Translating gives CASSPGQRLMNTEAFF.

The chain has TRBV11-2 and TRBJ1-2, with D perhaps matching TRBD1 (6 bases). This CDR3 region has 13 residues. V dropped 5 bases and J dropped 2 bases, with 9 bases sitting between them. CDR1 and CDR2 (germline): SGHAT, FQNNGV. As DNA, the CDR3 is TGTGCCAGCAGCCGCGGACAGAACTATGGCTACACCTTC. Protein sequence: CASSRGQNYGYTF.

This rearrangement joins TRBV19 to TRBJ1-5, with a tentative D call TRBD1 (6 bases). Trimming removed 5 bases from V and 2 bases from J, with 10 bases in between. The germline gives CDR1 LNHDA, CDR2 SQIVND (reference sequence). The CDR3 has 14 residues. CDR3: CASSFRGGNQPQHF. DNA of the CDR3: TGTGCCAGTAGTTTCAGGGGTGGCAATCAGCCCCAGCATTTT.

This clone was found a few times. V is TRBV6-1 and J is TRBJ2-7; no clear D. V shed 5 bases and J shed 2 bases, with 10 bases lying between them. CDR3 length: 13 amino acids. Germline-derived CDR1 and CDR2 are MNHNS and SASEGT. CDR3 amino acids: CASSLASTYEQYF. The CDR3 DNA sequence: TGTGCCAGCAGTCTCGCGTCAACCTACGAGCAGTACTTC.

This chain links TRBV9 with TRBJ2-3; the D gene is possibly TRBD2 (5 bases). V lost 0 bases, J lost 1 base, and 12 bases lay in between. Germline CDR1 SGDLS, CDR2 YYNGEE. The CDR3 runs 16 residues. The CDR3 loop is CASSVAQAVGTDTQYF. CDR3 sequence (DNA): TGTGCCAGCAGCGTAGCTCAAGCGGTTGGCACAGATACGCAGTATTTT.

The J gene is TRBJ1-1, the V gene TRBV19; unclear D gene. V dropped 5 bases and J dropped 2 bases, with 9 bases sitting between them. This CDR3 is built from 13 residues. Per the germline V gene, CDR1 is LNHDA and CDR2 is SQIVND (reference sequence). The CDR3 DNA reads TGTGCCAGTAGTCTCCTTAGTAACACTGAAGCTTTCTTT. This gives the protein CASSLLSNTEAFF.

The chain combines TRBV15 with TRBJ1-4; D is unresolved. CDR1 is LNHNV, CDR2 YYDKDF, per germline (reference sequence). The CDR3 is 13 amino acids. V was pared by 1 base and J by 12 bases, with 12 bases between. CDR3 in amino acids: CATSRGRLLELFF. CDR3 in DNA: TGTGCCACCAGCAGAGGGAGACTTCTTGAACTGTTTTTT.

This clone came up once. The V call is TRBV4-1, the J call TRBJ2-5; D is possibly TRBD1 (6 bases). Germline V lookup: CDR1 MGHRA, CDR2 YSYEKL. The CDR3 contains 14 residues. The V end was cut by 3 bases, the J end by 2 bases, with 10 bases between. For the CDR3, the DNA is TGCGCCAGCAGCCATGTGACAGGTCAAGAGACCCAGTACTTC. Translating gives CASSHVTGQETQYF.

The chain's CDR3 is CASSVKHRRAKNIQYF. The CDR3 nucleotides are TGTGCCAGCAGCGTAAAACACCGGAGGGCCAAAAACATTCAGTACTTC. The chain has TRBV9 and TRBJ2-4; possibly TRBD2 for D (5 bases). This CDR3 region has 16 residues. Trimming removed 1 base at V and 1 base at J, with 12 bases between. The germline V gene encodes CDR1 SGDLS and CDR2 YYNGEE.

The rearrangement joins TRBV4-1 to TRBJ2-7; 13 positions match TRBD2. J lost 5 bases, V lost 6 bases, and 7 bases had no gene match. Germline V gives CDR1 MGHRA, CDR2 YSYEKL. The CDR3 runs 15 residues. The CDR3 sequence: CASRATSGGADEQYF. CDR3 bases: TGCGCCAGCAGAGCTACTAGCGGGGGGGCGGACGAGCAGTACTTC.

This clone occurred once. The genes are TRBV7-8 and TRBJ2-7; 8 nucleotides match TRBD2. The CDR3 is 13 amino acids. Germline V gene sequence: CDR1 SGHVS, CDR2 FQNEAQ. Trimming removed 2 bases from V and 7 bases from J; junction bases left unmatched: 4. The CDR3 DNA is TGTGCCAGCAGCTTATCGGGGACTAGAGAGCAGTACGTC. Protein product: CASSLSGTREQYV.

This chain uses TRBV15 with TRBJ1-5, with a possible D match to TRBD1 (5 bases). This CDR3 is 15 amino acids long. Germline assignment: CDR1 LNHNV and CDR2 YYDKDF (reference sequence). V lost 0 bases to trimming and J lost 6 bases, with 12 bases between them. DNA for the CDR3: TGTGCCACCAGCAGAGATCGCAGGGTCGGTCAGCCCCAGCATTTT. Its protein is CATSRDRRVGQPQHF.

The V call is TRBV7-9, the J call TRBJ2-3, with no clear D. V gave up 5 bases and J gave up 3 bases, with 3 bases separating them. Germline loops: CDR1 SEHNR, CDR2 FQNEAQ (reference sequence). CDR3 size: 11 residues. The CDR3 region is CASSVTDTQYF. The CDR3 DNA reads as TGTGCCAGCAGCGTAACAGATACGCAGTATTTT.

This clone appeared a single time. V and J are TRBV2 and TRBJ2-2; 11 bases map to TRBD2. Germline V gene lookup returns CDR1 SNHLY and CDR2 FYNNEI. J gave up 1 base and V 5 bases, and 9 bases lay outside the gene matches. CDR3 length: 18 amino acids. This CDR3 reads CASSQPLAGARNTGELFF. The CDR3 DNA follows: TGTGCCAGCAGTCAACCACTAGCGGGAGCCCGGAACACCGGGGAGCTGTTTTTT.

The V and J genes are TRBV2 and TRBJ2-7, with unresolved D. Germline CDR1 reads SNHLY; CDR2 reads FYNNEI. The CDR3 sequence is 13 residues long. Trimming shortened V by 6 bases and J by 2 bases, and 11 bases separated the two germline ends. CDR3 amino acids: CASSGDYPYEQYF. CDR3 DNA: TGTGCCAGCAGCGGAGATTACCCCTACGAGCAGTACTTC. The full variable domain, rest sourced from reference TRBV2 and TRBJ2-7, is EPEVTQTPSHQVTQMGQEVILRCVPISNHLYFYWYRQILGQKVEFLVSFYNNEISEKSEIFDDQFSVERPDGSNFTLKIRSTKLEDSAMYFCASSGDYPYEQYFGPGTRLTVT.

The V call is TRBV11-3, the J call TRBJ1-1; no clear D. Germline values: CDR1 SGHNT, CDR2 YENEEA. The CDR3 length is 13 residues. Trimming removed 0 bases from V and 6 bases from J, with 8 bases in between. CDR3 sequence reads: CASSLDSGSEAFF. In DNA form, the CDR3 reads TGTGCCAGCAGCTTAGACTCGGGTTCTGAAGCTTTCTTT.

This clone was recorded once. In DNA, the CDR3 is TGTGCCAGCAGTCCCGACAGGGGGCGCAGAACTGAAGCTTTCTTT. It codes for CASSPDRGRRTEAFF. V and J are TRBV6-4 and TRBJ1-1, with 10 bases fitting TRBD1. The CDR3 extends over 15 amino acids. V was clipped by 5 bases and J by 5 bases; unmatched bases: 8. Germline values: CDR1 MRHNA, CDR2 SNTAGT.

This CDR3 reads CASSAVQGKYEQYF. The DNA of the CDR3 is TGTGCCAGCAGCGCAGTACAGGGGAAGTACGAGCAGTACTTC. The rearrangement uses TRBV6-1 and TRBJ2-7; 7 bases fit TRBD1. V was pared by 6 bases and J by 4 bases, with 9 bases of the junction left unmatched. The CDR3 has 14 amino acids. Germline V gene sequence: CDR1 MNHNS, CDR2 SASEGT.

The rearrangement joins TRBV11-2 to TRBJ2-2; TRBD2 matches at 11 bases. The CDR3 has 17 residues. With 2 bases clipped from V and 7 bases from J, the junction kept 9 bases outside the gene matches. Germline V gene sequence: CDR1 SGHAT, CDR2 FQNNGV. The CDR3 DNA reads as TGTGCCAGCAGCTTAACTAGCGGGAGAACGAAGAGCGGGGAGCTGTTTTTT. It translates to CASSLTSGRTKSGELFF.